This T cell receptor beta chain was identified during a study of blood T cell repertoires in COVID-19. Germline loops: CDR1 SEHNR, CDR2 FQNEAQ (reference sequence). V shed 3 bases and J shed 2 bases, with 8 bases lying between them. The CDR3 covers 14 residues. Libraries were prepared by immunoSEQ multiplex PCR; TCRdb keeps only in-frame clonotypes and omits some of them. The sample gives 50,000 to 75,000 clones, 90% to 95% of which show up once; roughly 8.1% is in the top ten. The chain combines TRBV7-9 with TRBJ2-1; D is perhaps TRBD1 (6 bases). The sequence derives from a human donor in a cohort sampled during active COVID-19. Material for sequencing was peripheral blood. The CDR3 is CASSFRQAYNEQFF. In DNA, the CDR3 is TGTGCCAGCAGCTTCCGACAGGCCTACAATGAGCAGTTCTTC.